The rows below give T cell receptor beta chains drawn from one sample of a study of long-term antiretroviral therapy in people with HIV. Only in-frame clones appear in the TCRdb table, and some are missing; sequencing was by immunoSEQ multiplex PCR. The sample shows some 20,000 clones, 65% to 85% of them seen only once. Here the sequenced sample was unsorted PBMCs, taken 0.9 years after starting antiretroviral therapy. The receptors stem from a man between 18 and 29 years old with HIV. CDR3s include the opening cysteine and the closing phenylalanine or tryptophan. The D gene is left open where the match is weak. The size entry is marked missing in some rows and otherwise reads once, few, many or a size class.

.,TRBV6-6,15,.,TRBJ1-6,TGTGCCAGCAGTTACGGGCTGATGGGGGTTTCACCCCTCCACTTT,CASSYGLMGVSPLHF
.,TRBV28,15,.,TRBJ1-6,TGTGCCAGCACCCCCGCGGTTTCCTATAATTCACCCCTCCACTTT,CASTPAVSYNSPLHF
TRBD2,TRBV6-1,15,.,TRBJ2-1,TGTGCCAGCAGTGAACTCGGGGGGGTAAACAATGAGCAGTTCTTC,CASSELGGVNNEQFF
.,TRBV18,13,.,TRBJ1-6,TGTGCCAGCTCACCACCGGGCCTCTTTCCCCTCCACTTT,CASSPPGLFPLHF
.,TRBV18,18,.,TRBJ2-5,TGTGCCAGCTCACCCCCATCAGGGAGAGGGGGGGACCAAGAGACCCAGTACTTC,CASSPPSGRGGDQETQYF
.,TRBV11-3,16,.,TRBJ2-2,TGTGCCAGCAGCTTAGGAGCCGTTGCGAACACCGGGGAGCTGTTTTTT,CASSLGAVANTGELFF
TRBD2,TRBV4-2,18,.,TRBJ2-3,TGTGCCAGCAGCCAAGATCGTTCGCGGGGGGTTATAAAAGATACGCAGTATTTT,CASSQDRSRGVIKDTQYF
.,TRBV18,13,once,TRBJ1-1,TGTGCCAGCTCACCGAACGGGAACACTGAAGCTTTCTTT,CASSPNGNTEAFF
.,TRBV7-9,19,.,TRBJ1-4,TGTGCCAGCAGCTTAGCGTTCGGTCGGGCCTCTGCCTTTGGCGAAAAACTGTTTTTT,CASSLAFGRASAFGEKLFF
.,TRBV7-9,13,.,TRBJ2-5,TGTGCCAGCAGCTTAATCCTCCTTGAGACCCAGTACTTC,CASSLILLETQYF
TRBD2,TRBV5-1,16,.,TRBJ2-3,TGCGCCAGCAGCTTGGGACTAGCAGTTTTAGCAGATACGCAGTATTTT,CASSLGLAVLADTQYF
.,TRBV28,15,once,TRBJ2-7,TGTGCCAGCAGTTTGCAGGGCCCGAGAACCTACGAGCAGTACTTC,CASSLQGPRTYEQYF
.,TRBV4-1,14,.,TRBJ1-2,TGCGCCAGCAGCCCATCGACGGGTAACTATGGCTACACCTTC,CASSPSTGNYGYTF